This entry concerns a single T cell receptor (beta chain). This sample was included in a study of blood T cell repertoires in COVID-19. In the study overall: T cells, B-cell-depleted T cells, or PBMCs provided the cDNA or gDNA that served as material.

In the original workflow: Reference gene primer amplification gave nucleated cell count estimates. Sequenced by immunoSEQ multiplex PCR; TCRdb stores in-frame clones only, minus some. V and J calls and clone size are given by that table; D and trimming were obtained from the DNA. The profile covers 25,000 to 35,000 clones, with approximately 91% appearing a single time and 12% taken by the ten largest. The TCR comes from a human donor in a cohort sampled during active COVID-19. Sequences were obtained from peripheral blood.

CDR3 in amino acids: CAWRRSGYGYTF. The CDR3 nucleotides read TGTGCCTGGAGGAGATCCGGTTATGGCTACACCTTC. The genes are TRBV30 and TRBJ1-2; D is ambiguous. This CDR3 has 12 residues. Trimming left V 3 bases short and J 5 bases short, with 10 bases between. CDR1 is GTSNPN and CDR2 is SVGIG in the germline V gene (reference sequence).